Each of the 8 T cell receptor beta chains below was sequenced from the same sample in a study of CD8 T cells in ankylosing spondylitis. Points from the study as a whole: Made up of fewer than 10 highly homologous variants, a TCR beta motif appeared characteristic of ankylosing spondylitis blood.

For these receptors, no antigen is known. TCRdb re-derived calls from the 5' RACE reads in MiXCR, one entry per CDR3 protein. This table has around 490,000 distinct CDR3 sequences, about 5.4% appearing once. The sequenced material came from blood, either unsorted or a sorted T cell fraction (not recorded which). The origin of the receptors is a male donor with ankylosing spondylitis.

This clonotype was detected ten times or more. As DNA, the CDR3 is TGTGCCAGCAGCAAAGGGTATGAGGGCCCTACTAATCAGCCCCAGCATTTT. Translated: CASSKGYEGPTNQPQHF. This chain joins TRBV21-1 and TRBJ1-5. TRBV21-1 represents a pseudogene. The CDR3 consists of 17 residues.

The table lists this clonotype with many counts. The V call is TRBV4-3, the J call TRBJ2-2; D possibly uses TRBD1 or TRBD2 (5 bases each). The CDR3 contains 15 residues. The germline V gene encodes CDR1 LGHNA and CDR2 YSLEER. With 0 bases removed from V and 7 bases from J, the gap between germline ends came to 12 bases. Here the CDR3 DNA reads TGCGCCAGCAGCCAAGAGGTCGGGACCCTCGGGGAGCTGTTTTTT. Protein: CASSQEVGTLGELFF.

V and J are TRBV20-1 and TRBJ2-7, with D possibly TRBD2 on 6 matching bases. V was pared by 8 bases and J by 3 bases, with 17 bases between. Germline V lookup: CDR1 DFQATT, CDR2 SNEGSKA (reference sequence). There are 13 residues in the CDR3. The CDR3 region is CSPDSGVVYEQYF. In nucleotides, the CDR3 is TGCAGTCCCGACTCGGGGGTGGTCTACGAGCAGTACTTC.

The chain couples TRBV7-2 to TRBJ2-2, with 11 bases fitting TRBD2. The germline gives CDR1 SGHTA, CDR2 FQGNSA. Trimming cost V 0 bases and J 6 bases; bases outside gene matches: 6. CDR3 length: 17 residues. DNA of the CDR3: TGTGCCAGCAGCTTAGCTAGCGGGAGGGCCGAGTCCGGGGAGCTGTTTTTT. It encodes CASSLASGRAESGELFF.

In its sample, this clonotype was seen many times. The CDR3 protein is CASSQDQRYEQYF. CDR3 coding DNA: TGCGCCAGCAGCCAAGATCAGCGGTACGAGCAGTACTTC. The V and J genes are TRBV4-3 and TRBJ2-7, with a possible D match to TRBD2 (5 bases). The germline gives CDR1 LGHNA, CDR2 YSLEER. Trimming took 0 bases from V and 4 from J, leaving 7 bases between them. CDR3 size: 13 residues.

This clonotype was counted at least ten times. The V gene is TRBV20-1, the J gene TRBJ2-7; 10 nucleotides line up with TRBD2. Losses at the gene ends were 6 bases for V and 8 bases for J; bases not matched to a gene: 13. CDR1 and CDR2 from the germline V gene are DFQATT and SNEGSKA (reference sequence). The CDR3 has 14 residues. The chain's CDR3 is CSASQGSGGPKQYF. DNA of the CDR3: TGCAGTGCCTCCCAGGGTAGCGGGGGGCCTAAGCAGTACTTC.

This clonotype was found many times. This chain uses TRBV4-1 with TRBJ2-1, with 9 bases lining up with TRBD2. CDR1 is MGHRA and CDR2 is YSYEKL in the germline V gene. The CDR3 is 16 residues long. The junction had 11 bases not matched to a gene; V was cut back by 5 bases and J by 6 bases. The CDR3 coding sequence is TGCGCCAGCAGCTTAGCCACTAGCGGGTTTACCAATGAGCAGTTCTTC. It yields the protein CASSLATSGFTNEQFF.

On this clonotype itself: Just one base apart from a much larger clone, this may be a read error. V and J are TRBV27 and TRBJ1-1; 11 positions match TRBD1. V lost 8 bases, J lost 7 bases, and 6 bases stayed unmatched. The CDR3 totals 13 residues. Germline V CDR1 and CDR2: MNHEY, SMNVEV (reference sequence). The DNA of the CDR3 is TGTGCCAGCGGTATGGGACAGGGGGTTGAAGCTTTCTTT. This gives the protein CASGMGQGVEAFF.